This T cell receptor (beta chain) was sequenced during a study of tumor-infiltrating lymphocytes in localized non-small cell lung cancer. Looking at the study overall: Patients included smokers and never-smokers with various histologies, some sampled after neoadjuvant chemotherapy. Overall study findings and caveats: Immunotypes IM1 and IM2 had similar TCR-derived T-cell fractions. Compared with uninvolved lung, tumors showed higher T cell infiltration by TCRbeta sequencing.

TCRdb's copy holds only in-frame clones and misses some; the assay was immunoSEQ multiplex PCR. Among some 6,000 clones listed, roughly four fifths were seen once. The CDR3 sequence is 14 residues long. V lost 7 bases, J lost 4 bases, and 5 bases stayed unmatched. The germline V gene encodes CDR1 LNHDA and CDR2 SQIVND (reference sequence). Comment on this clone: What it recognizes is unknown.

The gene calls are TRBV19 and TRBJ1-3; TRBD1 matches at 9 bases. Sequencing was carried out using lung tumor tissue. The clonotype was recovered from a human donor with non-small cell lung cancer. The CDR3 sequence: CASKPGQGGNTIYF. The CDR3 DNA reads TGTGCCAGTAAACCGGGACAGGGAGGAAACACCATATATTTT.